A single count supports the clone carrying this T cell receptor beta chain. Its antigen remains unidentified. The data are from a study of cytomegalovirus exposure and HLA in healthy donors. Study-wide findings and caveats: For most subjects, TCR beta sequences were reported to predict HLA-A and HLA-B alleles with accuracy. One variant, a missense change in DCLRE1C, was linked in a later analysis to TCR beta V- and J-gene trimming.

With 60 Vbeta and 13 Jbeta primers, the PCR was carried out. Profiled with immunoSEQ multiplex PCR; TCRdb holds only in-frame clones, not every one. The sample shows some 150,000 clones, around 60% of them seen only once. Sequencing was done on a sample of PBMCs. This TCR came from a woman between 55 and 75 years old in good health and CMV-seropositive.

Here the CDR3 reads CASSSGLAGYEQYF. In DNA form, the CDR3 reads TGTGCCAGCAGTTCGGGACTAGCCGGCTACGAGCAGTACTTC. The chain couples TRBV6-5 to TRBJ2-7; 9 bases map to TRBD2. This CDR3 has 14 residues. Looked up from germline, CDR1 is MNHEY and CDR2 is SVGAGI. The junction had 4 bases not matched to a gene; V was cut back by 4 bases and J by 3 bases.